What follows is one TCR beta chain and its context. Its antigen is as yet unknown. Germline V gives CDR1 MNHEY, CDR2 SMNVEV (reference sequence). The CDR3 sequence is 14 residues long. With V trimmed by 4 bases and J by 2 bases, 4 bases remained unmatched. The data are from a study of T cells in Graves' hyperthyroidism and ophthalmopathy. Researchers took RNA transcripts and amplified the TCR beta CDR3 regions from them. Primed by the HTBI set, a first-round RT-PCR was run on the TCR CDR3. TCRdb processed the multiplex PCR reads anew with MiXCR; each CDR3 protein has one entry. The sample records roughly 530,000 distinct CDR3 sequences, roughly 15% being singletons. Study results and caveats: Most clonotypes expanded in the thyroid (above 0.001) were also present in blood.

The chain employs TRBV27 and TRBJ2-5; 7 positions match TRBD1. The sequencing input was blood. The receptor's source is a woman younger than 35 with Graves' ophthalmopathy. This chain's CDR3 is CASSSWDSQETQYF. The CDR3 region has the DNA TGTGCCAGCAGTTCTTGGGACAGTCAAGAGACCCAGTACTTC.